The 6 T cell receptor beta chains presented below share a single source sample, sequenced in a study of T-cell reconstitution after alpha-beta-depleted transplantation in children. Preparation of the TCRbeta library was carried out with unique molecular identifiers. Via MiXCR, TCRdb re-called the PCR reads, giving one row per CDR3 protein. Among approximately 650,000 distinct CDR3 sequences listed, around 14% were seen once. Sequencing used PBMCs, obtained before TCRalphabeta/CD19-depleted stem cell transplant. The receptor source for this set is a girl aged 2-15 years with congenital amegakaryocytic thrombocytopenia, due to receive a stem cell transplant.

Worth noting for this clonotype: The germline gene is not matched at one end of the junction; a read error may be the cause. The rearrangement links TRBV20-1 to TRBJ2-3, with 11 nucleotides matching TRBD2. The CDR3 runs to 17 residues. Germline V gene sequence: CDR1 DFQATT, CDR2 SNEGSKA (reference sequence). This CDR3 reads CCATNPGLADYTDTQYF. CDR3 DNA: TGCTGTGCTACCAATCCGGGACTAGCGGATTACACAGATACGCAGTATTTT.

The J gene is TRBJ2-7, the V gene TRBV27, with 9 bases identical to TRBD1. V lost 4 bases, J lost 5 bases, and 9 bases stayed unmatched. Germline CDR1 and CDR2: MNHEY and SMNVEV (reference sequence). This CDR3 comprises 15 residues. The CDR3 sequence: CASSYRGRGVNEQYF. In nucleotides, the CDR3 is TGTGCCAGCAGTTACAGGGGGCGCGGGGTGAACGAGCAGTACTTC.

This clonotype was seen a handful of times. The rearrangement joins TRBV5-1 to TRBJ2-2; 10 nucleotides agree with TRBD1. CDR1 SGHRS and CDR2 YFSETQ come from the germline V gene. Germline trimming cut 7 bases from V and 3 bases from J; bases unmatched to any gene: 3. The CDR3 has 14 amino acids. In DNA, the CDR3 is TGCGCCAGCGGCGGGACAGGGGACACCGGGGAGCTGTTTTTT. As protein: CASGGTGDTGELFF.

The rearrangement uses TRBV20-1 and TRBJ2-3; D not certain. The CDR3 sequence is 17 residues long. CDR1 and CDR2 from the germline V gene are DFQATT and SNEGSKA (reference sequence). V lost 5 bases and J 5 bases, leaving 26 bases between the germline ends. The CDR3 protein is CSASPGGVGPFGDTQYF. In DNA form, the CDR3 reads TGCAGTGCTTCCCCAGGTGGAGTTGGGCCATTTGGAGATACGCAGTATTTT.

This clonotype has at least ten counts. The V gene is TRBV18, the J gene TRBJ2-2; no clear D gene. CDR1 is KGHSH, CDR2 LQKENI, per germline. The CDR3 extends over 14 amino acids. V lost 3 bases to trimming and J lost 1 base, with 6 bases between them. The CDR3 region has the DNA TGTGCCAGCTCACCGCTACAGAACACCGGGGAGCTGTTTTTT. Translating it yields CASSPLQNTGELFF.

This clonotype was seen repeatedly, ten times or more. Here the CDR3 reads CASSFRRGTGELFF. The CDR3 coding sequence is TGTGCCAGCAGCTTCCGCAGGGGCACCGGGGAGCTGTTTTTT. The J gene is TRBJ2-2, the V gene TRBV7-2; a possible D gene is TRBD1 (6 bases). This CDR3 contains 14 residues. V was pared by 3 bases and J by 4 bases, with 9 bases between. Germline values: CDR1 SGHTA, CDR2 FQGNSA.